Below are 31 T cell receptor beta chains sequenced from a single sample in a study of breast tumors, draining lymph nodes, adjacent tissues. Axillary draining lymph nodes of breast cancer patients supplied the node samples. TCRdb recomputed calls from the multiplex PCR reads with MiXCR, one row per CDR3 protein. The sample yields about 230,000 distinct CDR3 sequences, about 30% seen once. Sample: axillary lymph node tissue. These receptors were obtained from a female donor with breast cancer. Some clones in this sample may be carry-over from other donors' samples.

The count of this clonotype is one. The V gene is TRBV2, the J gene TRBJ1-6, with D tentatively TRBD1 (5 bases). From germline, CDR1 is SNHLY and CDR2 FYNNEI. V was shortened by 2 bases and J by 9 bases, with 17 bases between the two germline ends. The CDR3 loop spans 16 amino acids. The chain's CDR3 is CASSEFRTVRGSPLHF. The DNA for the CDR3 is TGTGCCAGCAGTGAATTTAGGACCGTAAGGGGTTCACCCCTCCACTTT.

This clonotype was recorded many times. Given a much more abundant clone one base away, this may be a read error. This chain joins TRBV7-6 and TRBJ2-5; 9 bases agree with TRBD2. Looked up from germline, CDR1 is SGHVS and CDR2 is FNYEAQ. The length of the CDR3 is 15 residues. CDR3 sequence: CASSKFSGRGETQHF. The CDR3 nucleotides read TGTGCCAGCAGCAAATTTAGCGGGAGAGGGGAGACCCAGCACTTC.

This clonotype was seen a few times. The rearrangement links TRBV25-1 to TRBJ1-1, with D perhaps TRBD1 (6 bases). Looked up from germline, CDR1 is MGHDK and CDR2 is SYGVNS. The CDR3 is 14 amino acids. Trimming cost V 3 bases and J 1 base, with 9 bases left between them. This CDR3 reads CASSDRGGNTEAFF. As DNA, the CDR3 is TGTGCCAGCAGTGACAGGGGTGGGAACACTGAAGCTTTCTTT. Full variable domain (rest looked up from reference TRBV25-1 and TRBJ1-1): EADIYQTPRYLVIGTGKKITLECSQTMGHDKMYWYQQDPGMELHLIHYSYGVNSTEKGDLSSESTVSRIRTEHFPLTLESARPSHTSQYLCASSDRGGNTEAFFGQGTRLTVV.

On this clonotype itself: This may come from a read error, since a much larger clone is one base off. A read error is likely, as this CDR3 ends without the conserved phenylalanine or tryptophan. The rearrangement links TRBV5-1 to TRBJ2-5, with a possible D match to TRBD2 (6 bases). Germline lookup yields CDR1 SGHRS and CDR2 YFSETQ. The V end was cut by 3 bases, the J end by 5 bases, with 14 bases between. This CDR3 has 14 residues. DNA for the CDR3: TGCGCCAGCAGCTCAGACGCCCGGGGGGAGACCCAGTACCTC. This encodes CASSSDARGETQYL.

V and J are TRBV20-1 and TRBJ2-3; 12 bases match TRBD2. Germline V gives CDR1 DFQATT, CDR2 SNEGSKA (reference sequence). The junction had 5 bases not matched to a gene; V was cut back by 1 base and J by 0 bases. This CDR3 has 17 amino acids. CDR3 residues: CSARGLAGVTSTDTQYF. The CDR3 DNA reads TGCAGTGCTAGAGGACTAGCGGGGGTTACTAGCACAGATACGCAGTATTTT.

This clonotype was seen only once. The J gene is TRBJ2-3, the V gene TRBV5-6; 8 bases map to TRBD2. The CDR3 is made up of 20 amino acids. J lost 4 bases, V lost 3 bases, and 22 bases had no gene match. Germline CDR1 is SGHDT and CDR2 is YYEEEE. The CDR3 coding sequence is TGTGCCAGCAGCTGTACGGGGCAGCCTATAGCGGGGTGGTTAGCAGATACGCAGTATTTT. It specifies CASSCTGQPIAGWLADTQYF. Filled out from reference TRBV5-6 and TRBJ2-3, the complete variable domain reads DAGVTQSPTHLIKTRGQQVTLRCSPKSGHDTVSWYQQALGQGPQFIFQYYEEEERQRGNFPDRFSGHQFPNYSSELNVNALLLGDSALYLCASSCTGQPIAGWLADTQYFGPGTRLTVL.

As regards this clonotype: This may be a read error: a much more frequent sequence differs by one nucleotide. The chain is built from TRBV20-1 and TRBJ1-2, with unresolved D. From germline, CDR1 is DFQATT and CDR2 SNEGSKA (reference sequence). Trimming removed 5 bases from V and 4 bases from J, with 20 bases in between. The CDR3 is 15 amino acids. CDR3 bases: TGCAGTGCTTTCCATCCGGGCCCAAAACCCTATGGCTACACCTTC. Its translation is CSAFHPGPKPYGYTF.

This clonotype came up many times. J is TRBJ2-3 and V is TRBV20-1; 8 positions match TRBD2. There are 16 residues in the CDR3. Germline V lookup: CDR1 DFQATT, CDR2 SNEGSKA (reference sequence). The V and J ends lost 6 bases and 2 bases, in that order; junction bases with no gene match: 13. The CDR3 protein is CSATAPGLVNTDTQYF. CDR3 in DNA: TGCAGTGCCACAGCCCCGGGACTAGTAAACACAGATACGCAGTATTTT.

Notes on this clonotype: At one end, the junction sequence differs from germline, possibly due to a read error. The chain recombines TRBV10-3 with TRBJ1-6; TRBD1 is a possible D gene (6 bases). In germline, CDR1 is ENHRY, CDR2 SYGVKD. The CDR3 has 17 amino acids. CDR3 nucleotides: TGTGCCATCAGTTTAATTGGACAGAGGACGAGGGTTTCACCCCTCCACTTC. Residues: CAISLIGQRTRVSPLHF.

The chain carries TRBV10-1 and TRBJ2-7; D tentatively fits TRBD1 or TRBD2 (7 bases each). CDR3 size: 16 residues. V shed 0 bases and J shed 0 bases, with 12 bases lying between them. Germline V lookup: CDR1 WNHNN, CDR2 SYGVQD (reference sequence). The DNA of the CDR3 is TGCGCCAGCAGTGAGTCAGGCAGGGGGGGCTCCTACGAGCAGTACTTC. This encodes CASSESGRGGSYEQYF.

Ten or more counts support this clonotype. The chain has TRBV7-2 and TRBJ2-7; 9 nucleotides agree with TRBD2. The CDR3 has 15 amino acids. Germline V gives CDR1 SGHTA, CDR2 FQGNSA. With V trimmed by 5 bases and J by 4 bases, 9 bases remained unmatched. In DNA form, the CDR3 reads TGTGCCAGCAGCCGAACCGGGACTAGCTTGTACGAGCAGTACTTC. Its translation: CASSRTGTSLYEQYF.

This clonotype was counted ten times or more. CDR3 coding DNA: TGTGCCAGCTCCGGGACCGGACAAGGGGAGCAGTACTTC. This encodes CASSGTGQGEQYF. The chain carries TRBV6-6 and TRBJ2-7; the D call may be TRBD1 or TRBD2 (5 bases each). CDR3 length equals 13 residues. Trimming stripped 8 bases from V and 7 bases from J, with 18 bases between. Germline CDR1 MNHNY, CDR2 SVGAGI (reference sequence).

This clonotype was observed at least ten times. The chain links TRBV13 to TRBJ2-7; 7 nucleotides agree with TRBD2. The CDR3 contains 15 residues. Germline CDR1 PRHDT, CDR2 FYEKMQ (reference sequence). The junction had 6 bases not matched to a gene; V was cut back by 2 bases and J by 2 bases. In DNA, the CDR3 is TGTGCCAGCAGCTTATCCCTAGCGGAGACCTACGAGCAGTACTTC. Translated: CASSLSLAETYEQYF.

The sample holds many counts of this clonotype. J is TRBJ1-4 and V is TRBV6-5, with D possibly TRBD1 on 5 matching bases. This CDR3 region has 16 residues. CDR1 is MNHEY, CDR2 SVGAGI, per germline. The ends were cut back, 3 bases at V and 0 bases at J, with 11 bases in the middle. The CDR3 is CASSYLSGATNEKLFF. The CDR3 coding sequence is TGTGCCAGCAGTTATCTGTCGGGGGCAACTAATGAAAAACTGTTTTTT.

This clonotype was counted ten times or more. The gene calls are TRBV5-1 and TRBJ2-1, with 8 bases identical to TRBD2. This CDR3 region has 14 residues. Germline V lookup: CDR1 SGHRS, CDR2 YFSETQ. V lost 4 bases to trimming and J lost 8 bases; unmatched junction nucleotides: 8. The CDR3 bases are TGCGCCAGCAGCCCCGGGGGGGGGGCATATGAGCAGTTCTTC. It encodes CASSPGGGAYEQFF.

On this clonotype itself: At one boundary the junction diverges from the germline segment, which might be a read error. The chain couples TRBV7-2 to TRBJ2-2, with 9 nucleotides matching TRBD1. CDR1 and CDR2 from the germline V gene are SGHTA and FQGNSA. CDR3 size: 16 residues. CDR3 residues: CASSLQGARGTGELSW. DNA of the CDR3: TGTGCCAGCAGCCTACAGGGGGCAAGGGGCACCGGGGAGCTGTCTTGG.

J is TRBJ1-2 and V is TRBV5-6, with D possibly matching TRBD1 (5 bases). Between the trimmed V and J ends, which lost 5 bases and 8 bases, there was a span of 7 bases. Per the germline V gene, CDR1 is SGHDT and CDR2 is YYEEEE. The CDR3 runs to 10 residues. CDR3 sequence reads: CASRWGGYTF. The DNA for the CDR3 is TGTGCCAGCAGGTGGGGGGGCTACACCTTC.

As for this clonotype: Since a much larger clone is just one base distant, this may be a read error. This chain links TRBV6-1 with TRBJ2-1; no clear D. The CDR3 loop spans 15 amino acids. Trimming cost V 3 bases and J 1 base, with 10 bases left between them. Germline V gene sequence: CDR1 MNHNS, CDR2 SASEGT. CDR3: CASSDLVRSYNEQFF. CDR3 coding DNA: TGTGCCAGCAGTGACCTGGTTAGGTCCTACAATGAGCAGTTCTTC.

The chain employs TRBV20-1 and TRBJ1-2; D not resolved. This CDR3 contains 12 residues. Trimming shortened V by 5 bases and J by 3 bases, and 10 bases separated the two germline ends. Germline V gene lookup returns CDR1 DFQATT and CDR2 SNEGSKA (reference sequence). CDR3 DNA sequence: TGCAGTGCTTTCGAGAGTGACTATGGCTACACCTTC. This sequence encodes CSAFESDYGYTF.

As regards this clonotype: Germline and junction disagree at one end, which may indicate a read error. The V gene is TRBV6-5, the J gene TRBJ2-2, with D unclear. The CDR3 is 15 residues long. The germline V gene encodes CDR1 MNHEY and CDR2 SVGAGI. The CDR3 sequence is CASSHSRALIGELFF. The DNA of the CDR3 is TGTGCCAGCAGTCACTCCCGGGCTCTCATCGGGGAGCTGTTTTTT.

Ten or more counts support this clonotype. The chain has TRBV6-1 and TRBJ1-2, with 7 bases lining up with TRBD1. The germline V gene encodes CDR1 MNHNS and CDR2 SASEGT. Trimming cost V 0 bases and J 4 bases; bases outside gene matches: 8. This CDR3 is built from 16 residues. This chain's CDR3 is CASSEASGGEGYGYTF. Written as DNA, the CDR3 is TGTGCCAGCAGTGAAGCCTCAGGGGGAGAAGGCTATGGCTACACCTTC.

The J gene is TRBJ1-4, the V gene TRBV20-1, with 10 bases fitting TRBD1. Trimming at V came to 3 bases and at J to 5 bases, leaving 6 bases not matched to a gene. The CDR3 loop spans 15 amino acids. Germline CDR1 is DFQATT and CDR2 is SNEGSKA (reference sequence). CDR3 region: CSASKRTGGNEKLFF. The CDR3 DNA reads as TGCAGTGCTAGTAAGCGGACAGGGGGGAATGAAAAACTGTTTTTT.

This clonotype was seen many times. This clone may be a read error of a much larger clone one base away. The V call is TRBV20-1, the J call TRBJ1-6; no reliable D call. This CDR3 contains 15 residues. V lost 4 bases, J lost 9 bases, and 19 bases lay in between. Germline V CDR1 and CDR2: DFQATT, SNEGSKA (reference sequence). CDR3 loop: CSAKEYRGATSPLHF. CDR3 sequence (DNA): TGCAGTGCTAAGGAATATCGCGGAGCCACTTCACCCCTCCACTTT.

Concerning this clonotype: Sequence at one end of the junction differs from germline and may be a read error. The rearrangement uses TRBV5-1 and TRBJ2-1; D ambiguous. CDR1 is SGHRS and CDR2 is YFSETQ in the germline V gene. This CDR3 has 12 amino acids. The CDR3 protein is CASSLGRNEHFF. CDR3 DNA sequence: TGCGCCAGCAGCTTAGGTCGTAATGAGCACTTCTTC.

This clonotype was seen many times. The rearrangement joins TRBV13 to TRBJ1-5; D ambiguous. The V end was cut by 3 bases, the J end by 1 base, with 10 bases between. CDR1 and CDR2 from the germline V gene are PRHDT and FYEKMQ (reference sequence). The CDR3 runs 15 residues. The CDR3 DNA follows: TGTGCCAGCAGCTTTCCGGCAGAAAGCAATCAGCCCCAGCATTTT. The encoded protein is CASSFPAESNQPQHF.

A word on this clonotype: A much larger clonotype is one base distant, so this may be a read error. This chain connects TRBV7-2 to TRBJ2-2; D possibly corresponds to TRBD2 (6 bases). The CDR3 consists of 18 residues. Germline V gene data show CDR1 as SGHTA and CDR2 as FQGNSA. V lost 4 bases and J lost 7, with 25 bases in between. Here the CDR3 DNA reads TGTGCCAGCAGCTCGCACCGGGAGAGGCGGGCGCGCATCGGGGAGCTGTTTTTT. Protein product: CASSSHRERRARIGELFF.

This clonotype occurred many times. The V and J genes are TRBV19 and TRBJ2-2; D might be TRBD1 (5 bases). Trimming stripped 10 bases from V and 3 bases from J, with 12 bases between. Germline V gene data show CDR1 as LNHDA and CDR2 as SQIVND (reference sequence). The CDR3 is 13 amino acids. CDR3 nucleotides: TGTGCCACTAAGACAGCCCACACCGGGGAGCTGTTTTTT. It encodes CATKTAHTGELFF. Variable domain in full (rest from reference TRBV19 and TRBJ2-2): DGGITQSPKYLFRKEGQNVTLSCEQNLNHDAMYWYRQDPGQGLRLIYYSQIVNDFQKGDIAEGYSVSREKKESFPLTVTSAQKNPTAFYLCATKTAHTGELFFGEGSRLTVL.

This clonotype appeared many times. The J gene is TRBJ1-3, the V gene TRBV3-1; D is ambiguous. CDR1 and CDR2 from the germline V gene are LGHDT and YNNKEL (reference sequence). The CDR3 spans 14 residues. V lost 0 bases to trimming and J lost 1 base, with 4 bases between them. As DNA, the CDR3 is TGTGCCAGCAGCCAAGAGGGATCTGGAAACACCATATATTTT. Translating it yields CASSQEGSGNTIYF.

The chain couples TRBV12-3 or TRBV12-4 to TRBJ1-5, with 8 bases aligning to TRBD1. The CDR3 has 14 residues. V trimming: 6 bases; J trimming: 7 bases; junction bases outside the gene matches: 8. Written as DNA, the CDR3 is TGTGCCAGCAGAGGACAGGGAGGAGGGCAGCCCCAGCATTTT. This gives the protein CASRGQGGGQPQHF.

The chain combines TRBV15 with TRBJ2-7, with a weak D call TRBD1 (5 bases). The CDR3 has 15 amino acids. Between the trimmed V and J ends, which lost 1 base and 0 bases, there was a span of 10 bases. Germline V lookup: CDR1 LNHNV, CDR2 YYDKDF (reference sequence). The CDR3 DNA sequence: TGTGCCACCAGCAGAGTTCAGGGCGTCTCCTACGAGCAGTACTTC. Translation: CATSRVQGVSYEQYF.

This clonotype has a handful of counts. The chain employs TRBV5-5 and TRBJ2-4; D not resolved. Between the trimmed V and J ends, which lost 2 bases and 12 bases, there was a span of 9 bases. CDR1 SGHKS and CDR2 YYEKEE come from the germline V gene (reference sequence). This CDR3 region has 11 residues. CDR3 coding DNA: TGTGCCAGCAGCTTTAACTACACTCAGTACTTC. Its protein is CASSFNYTQYF. Full variable domain (outside the CDR3, taken from reference TRBV5-5 and TRBJ2-4): DAGVTQSPTHLIKTRGQQVTLRCSPISGHKSVSWYQQVLGQGPQFIFQYYEKEERGRGNFPDRFSARQFPNYSSELNVNALLLGDSALYLCASSFNYTQYFGAGTRLSVL.